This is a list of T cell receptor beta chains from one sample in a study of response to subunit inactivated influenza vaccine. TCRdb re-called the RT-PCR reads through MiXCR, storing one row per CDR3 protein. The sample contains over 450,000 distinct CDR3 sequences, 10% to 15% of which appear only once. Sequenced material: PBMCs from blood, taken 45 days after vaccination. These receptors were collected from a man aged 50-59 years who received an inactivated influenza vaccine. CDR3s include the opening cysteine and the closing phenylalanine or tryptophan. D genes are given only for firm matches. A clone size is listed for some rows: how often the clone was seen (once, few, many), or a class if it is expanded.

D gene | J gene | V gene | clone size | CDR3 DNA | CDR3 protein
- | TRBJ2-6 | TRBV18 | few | TGTGCCAGCTCACCGGTTGGAGGGTCTGGGGCCAACGTCCTGACTTTC | CASSPVGGSGANVLTF
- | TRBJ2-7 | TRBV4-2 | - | TGTGCCAGCAGCCAAGATTTCAGGACCGTCGAGCAGTACTTC | CASSQDFRTVEQYF
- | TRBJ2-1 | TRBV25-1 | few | TGTGCCAGCAGCATCATCGGCGGCAGCGCCTACAATGAGCAGTTCTTC | CASSIIGGSAYNEQFF
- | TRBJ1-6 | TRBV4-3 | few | TGCGCCAGCAGCCAAGAAGTCCGGCAGGTGTCTTCACCCCTCCACTTT | CASSQEVRQVSSPLHF
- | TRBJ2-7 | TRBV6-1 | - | TGTGCCAGCAGTCCCGGGAGACTCTGGGAGCAGTACTTC | CASSPGRLWEQYF
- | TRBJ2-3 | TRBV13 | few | TGTGCCAGCAGCTTTAGTCGGGAGCCCACAGATACGCAGTATTTT | CASSFSREPTDTQYF
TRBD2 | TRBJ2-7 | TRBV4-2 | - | TGTGCCAGCAGCCGATATCCTGGACTAGCGGGAGCCTACGAGCAGTACTTC | CASSRYPGLAGAYEQYF
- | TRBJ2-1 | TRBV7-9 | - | TGTGCCAGCAGCTTCACCCGGCGGAATGAGCAGTTCTTC | CASSFTRRNEQFF
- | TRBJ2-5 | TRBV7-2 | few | TGTGCCAGCAGCTTAGCGAGGGCCCAAGAGACCCAGTACTTC | CASSLARAQETQYF
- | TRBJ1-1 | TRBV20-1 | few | TGCAGTGCTGGAAATACCCCCCCGAACACTGAAGCTTTCTTT | CSAGNTPPNTEAFF
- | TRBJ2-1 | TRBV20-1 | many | TGCAGTGCCCCCCGCGACTATTACAATGAGCAGTTCTTC | CSAPRDYYNEQFF
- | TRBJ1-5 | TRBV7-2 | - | TGTGCCAGCAGCCCGATGGTGGGGGCCGATCAGCCCCAGCATTTT | CASSPMVGADQPQHF
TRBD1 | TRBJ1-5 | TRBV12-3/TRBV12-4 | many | TGTGCCAGCAGATCGACAGGGAATCAGCCCCAGCATTTT | CASRSTGNQPQHF
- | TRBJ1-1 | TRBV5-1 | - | TGCGCCAGCAGTTCACAGCCTGGGGACACTGAAGCTTTCTTT | CASSSQPGDTEAFF
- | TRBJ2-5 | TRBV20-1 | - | TGCAGTGCTGGCCTACTAAACCAAGAGACCCAGTACTTC | CSAGLLNQETQYF
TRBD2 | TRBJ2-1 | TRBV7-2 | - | TGTGCCAGCAGCTTAGGGCGGGAGGACTTATCGTTCCGCCCCCATGAGCAGTTCTTC | CASSLGREDLSFRPHEQFF
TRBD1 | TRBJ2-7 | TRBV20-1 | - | TGCAGTGCTAGAGTCCCGGACAGGGCCCACGGCGAGCAGTACTTC | CSARVPDRAHGEQYF
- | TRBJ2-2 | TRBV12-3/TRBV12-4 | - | TGTGCCAGCACCCGATTAGGGGGGGCCGGGGAGCTGTTTTTT | CASTRLGGAGELFF
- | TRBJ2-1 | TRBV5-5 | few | TGTGCCAGCGGTTGGAGGGGGACACGGGACAATGAGCAGTTCTTC | CASGWRGTRDNEQFF
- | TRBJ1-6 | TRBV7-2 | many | TGTGCCAGCAGCTTACAGGGGCAGGGTGTTTCACCCCTCCACTTT | CASSLQGQGVSPLHF
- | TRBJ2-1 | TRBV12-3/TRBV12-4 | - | TGTGCCAGCAGTTTAGCCGGGCTAGCTGTCTACAATGAGCAGTTCTTC | CASSLAGLAVYNEQFF
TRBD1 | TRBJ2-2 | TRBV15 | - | TGTGCCACCGAGGACAGGGACTGGAGGGCGAACACCGGGGAGCTGTTTTTT | CATEDRDWRANTGELFF
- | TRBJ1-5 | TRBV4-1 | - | TGCGCCAGCAGCCAAGCTAGGGGTGGCAATCAGCCCCAGCATTTT | CASSQARGGNQPQHF
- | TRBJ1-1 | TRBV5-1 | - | TGCGCCAGCAGCTTGGGCTCAGAGAACACTGAAGCTTTCTTT | CASSLGSENTEAFF
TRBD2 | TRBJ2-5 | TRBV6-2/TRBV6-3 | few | TGTGCCAGCAGTTACGAGTCTCTAGGGACTAGCGGGCGCCCGACGGAGACCCAGTACTTC | CASSYESLGTSGRPTETQYF
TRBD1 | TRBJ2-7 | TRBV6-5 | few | TGTGCCAGCAGTTACTCGGACAGGGAAGTCTACGAGCAGTACTTC | CASSYSDREVYEQYF
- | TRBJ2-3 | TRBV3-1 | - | TGTGCCAGCAGCCGAGGAGGGCCAGATACGCAGTATTTT | CASSRGGPDTQYF
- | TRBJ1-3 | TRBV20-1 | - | TGCAGTGCTGAGGGGTTTCCGGGAAACACCATATATTTT | CSAEGFPGNTIYF
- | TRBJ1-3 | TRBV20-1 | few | TGCAGTGCTAGACCCCTTGCTGGAAACACCATATATTTT | CSARPLAGNTIYF
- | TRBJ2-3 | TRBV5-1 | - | TGCGCCAGCAGGGGCTTTCGTGGCACGAGCACAGATACGCAGTATTTT | CASRGFRGTSTDTQYF
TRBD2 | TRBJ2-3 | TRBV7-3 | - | TGTGCCAGCAGCCGGGGACTAGCGGGAATAAACACAGATACGCAGTATTTT | CASSRGLAGINTDTQYF
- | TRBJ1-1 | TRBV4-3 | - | TGCGCCAGCAGCCAGCTCCCCGGTGGGACTGAAGCTTTCTTT | CASSQLPGGTEAFF
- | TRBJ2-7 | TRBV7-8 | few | TGTGCCAGCAGCCGACAAGATTTGAGCGAGCAGTACTTC | CASSRQDLSEQYF
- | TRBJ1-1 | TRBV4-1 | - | TGCGCCAGCAGCCAAGAGGGACGGCCTGAAGCTTTCTTT | CASSQEGRPEAFF
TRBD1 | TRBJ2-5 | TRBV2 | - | TGTGCCAGCAAACCGGGACAGGCACAAGAGACCCAGTACTTC | CASKPGQAQETQYF
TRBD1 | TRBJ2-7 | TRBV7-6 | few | TGTGCCAGCAGCGCTACCGGGACAGGGCTTCAGTACTTC | CASSATGTGLQYF
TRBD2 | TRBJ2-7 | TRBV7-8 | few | TGTGCCAGCAGCTTCGCCGGGGGGGAATACGAGCAGTACTTC | CASSFAGGEYEQYF
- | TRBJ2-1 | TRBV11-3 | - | TGTGCCAGCAGCTTAGATCCCCCAGGGGGGTTTTACAATGAGCAGTTCTTC | CASSLDPPGGFYNEQFF
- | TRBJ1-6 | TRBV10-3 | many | TGTGCCATCGGGACCTTCAATTCACCCCTCCACTTT | CAIGTFNSPLHF
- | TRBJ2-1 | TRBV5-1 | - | TGCGCCAGCAGCCGAGGGGCTCCTGGGGATGAGCAGTTCTTC | CASSRGAPGDEQFF
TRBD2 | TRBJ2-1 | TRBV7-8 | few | TGTGCCAGCAGCTGGGGGACTAGCGGATCCTACAATGAGCAGTTCTTC | CASSWGTSGSYNEQFF
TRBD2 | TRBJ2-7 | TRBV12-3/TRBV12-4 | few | TGTGCCAGCAGTTTTTTCGGGGGGGCTAAAGAGCAGTACTTC | CASSFFGGAKEQYF
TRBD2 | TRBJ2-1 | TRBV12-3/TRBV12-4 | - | TGTGCCAGCAGTGTTAGGGGAGGGGATGAGCAGTTCTTC | CASSVRGGDEQFF
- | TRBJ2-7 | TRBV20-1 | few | TGCAGTGCTAGTCACAGGGAACACCACTACGAGCAGTACTTC | CSASHREHHYEQYF
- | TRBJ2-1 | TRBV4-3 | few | TGCGCCAGCAGCCAAGATGGAGTGGGACGGCTAACCAATGAGCAGTTCTTC | CASSQDGVGRLTNEQFF
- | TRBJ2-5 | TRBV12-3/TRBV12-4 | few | TGTGCCAGCAGCACACAGACCGCTCCGGGAGAGACCCAGTACTTC | CASSTQTAPGETQYF
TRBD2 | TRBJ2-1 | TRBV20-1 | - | TGCAGTGCTAGGACTAGCGGGATTGGTGAGCAGTTCTTC | CSARTSGIGEQFF
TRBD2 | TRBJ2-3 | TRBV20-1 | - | TGCAGTGCTCAGATACTAGCGGAGGGGGGGACAGATACGCAGTATTTT | CSAQILAEGGTDTQYF
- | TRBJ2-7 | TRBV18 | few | TGTGCCAGCTCACCAGGGATGGGCGAGCAGTACTTC | CASSPGMGEQYF